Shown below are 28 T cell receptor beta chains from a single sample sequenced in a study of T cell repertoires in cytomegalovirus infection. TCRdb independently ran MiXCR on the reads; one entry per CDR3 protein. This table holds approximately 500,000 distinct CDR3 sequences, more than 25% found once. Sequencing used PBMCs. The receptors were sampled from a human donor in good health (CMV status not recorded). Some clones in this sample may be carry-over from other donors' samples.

The DNA of the CDR3 is TGTGCCAGCGCGAGGAACTCTGGGGCCAACGTCCTGACTTTC. It translates to CASARNSGANVLTF. V and J are TRBV11-2 and TRBJ2-6; D gene unclear. The V gene lost 8 bases and the J gene lost 0 bases, with 8 bases spanning the gap. This CDR3 has 14 residues. In germline, CDR1 is SGHAT, CDR2 FQNNGV.

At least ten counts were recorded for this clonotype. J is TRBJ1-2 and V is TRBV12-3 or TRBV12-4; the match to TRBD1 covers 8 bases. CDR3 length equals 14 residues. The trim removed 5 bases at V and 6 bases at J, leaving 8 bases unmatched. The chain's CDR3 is CASSTRQGWDGYTF. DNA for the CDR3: TGTGCCAGCAGTACCCGACAGGGGTGGGATGGCTACACCTTC.

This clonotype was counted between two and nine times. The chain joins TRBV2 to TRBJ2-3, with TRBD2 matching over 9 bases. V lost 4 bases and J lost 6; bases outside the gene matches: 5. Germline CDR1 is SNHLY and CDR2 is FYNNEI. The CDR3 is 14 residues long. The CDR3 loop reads CASSVSLAGDTQYF. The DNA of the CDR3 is TGTGCCAGCAGTGTTTCACTAGCGGGCGATACGCAGTATTTT.

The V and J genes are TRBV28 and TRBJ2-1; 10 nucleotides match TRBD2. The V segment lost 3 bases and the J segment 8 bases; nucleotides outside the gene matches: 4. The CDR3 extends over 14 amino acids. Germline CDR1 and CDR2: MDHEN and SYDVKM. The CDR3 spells CASSFGLAGDEQFF. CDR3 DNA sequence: TGTGCCAGCAGTTTTGGGCTAGCGGGAGATGAGCAGTTCTTC.

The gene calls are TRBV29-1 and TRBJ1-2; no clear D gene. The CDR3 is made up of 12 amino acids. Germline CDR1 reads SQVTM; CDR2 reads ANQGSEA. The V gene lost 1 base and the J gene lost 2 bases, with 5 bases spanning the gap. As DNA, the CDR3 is TGCAGCGTTGAAGTCCACAACTATGGCTACACCTTC. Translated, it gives CSVEVHNYGYTF.

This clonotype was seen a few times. DNA of the CDR3: TGTGCCAGTAGTATATCGACAGGTTGGAGCACAGATACGCAGTATTTT. Its translation: CASSISTGWSTDTQYF. The chain links TRBV19 to TRBJ2-3, with a weak D call TRBD1 (6 bases). The CDR3 totals 16 residues. V was clipped by 2 bases and J by 0 bases, with 12 bases between them. The germline CDR1 and CDR2 sequences are LNHDA and SQIVND (reference sequence).

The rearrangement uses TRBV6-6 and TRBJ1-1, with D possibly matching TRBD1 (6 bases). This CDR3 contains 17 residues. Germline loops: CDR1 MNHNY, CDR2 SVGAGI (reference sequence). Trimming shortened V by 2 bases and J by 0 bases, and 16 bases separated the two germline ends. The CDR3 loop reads CASSYGQPQSMNTEAFF. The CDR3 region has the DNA TGTGCCAGCAGTTACGGACAGCCTCAGAGCATGAACACTGAAGCTTTCTTT.

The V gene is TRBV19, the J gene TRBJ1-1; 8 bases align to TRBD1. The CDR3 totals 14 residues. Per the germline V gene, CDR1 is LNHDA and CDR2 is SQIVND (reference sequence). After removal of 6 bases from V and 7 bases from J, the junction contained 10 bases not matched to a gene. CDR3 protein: CASRRQGINGEAFF. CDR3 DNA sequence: TGTGCCAGTAGGCGACAGGGGATAAACGGTGAAGCTTTCTTT.

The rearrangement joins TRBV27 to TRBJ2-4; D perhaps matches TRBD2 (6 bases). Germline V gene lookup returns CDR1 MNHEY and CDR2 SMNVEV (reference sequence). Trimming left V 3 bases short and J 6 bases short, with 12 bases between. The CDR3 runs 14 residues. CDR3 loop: CASSFAGTVNIQYF. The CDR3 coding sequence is TGTGCCAGCAGTTTTGCCGGGACTGTAAACATTCAGTACTTC.

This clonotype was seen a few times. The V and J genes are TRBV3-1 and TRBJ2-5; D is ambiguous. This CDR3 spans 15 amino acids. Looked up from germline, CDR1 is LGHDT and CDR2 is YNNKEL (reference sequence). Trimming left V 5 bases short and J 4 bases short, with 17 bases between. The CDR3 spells CASSDPAHFSETQYF. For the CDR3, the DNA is TGTGCCAGCAGCGATCCCGCCCACTTTTCAGAGACCCAGTACTTC.

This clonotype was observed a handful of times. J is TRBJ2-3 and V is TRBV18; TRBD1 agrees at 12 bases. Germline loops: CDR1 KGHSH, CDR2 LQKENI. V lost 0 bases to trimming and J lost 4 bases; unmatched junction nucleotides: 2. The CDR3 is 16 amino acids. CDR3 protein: CASSPPGTGGSDTQYF. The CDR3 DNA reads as TGTGCCAGCTCACCACCCGGGACAGGGGGCTCAGATACGCAGTATTTT.

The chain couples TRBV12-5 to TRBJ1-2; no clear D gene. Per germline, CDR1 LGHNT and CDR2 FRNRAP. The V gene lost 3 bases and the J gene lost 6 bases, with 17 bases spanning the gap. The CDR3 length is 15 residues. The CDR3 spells CASGFGPEALHGYTF. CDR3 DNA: TGTGCTAGTGGTTTTGGGCCAGAGGCTTTGCATGGCTACACCTTC.

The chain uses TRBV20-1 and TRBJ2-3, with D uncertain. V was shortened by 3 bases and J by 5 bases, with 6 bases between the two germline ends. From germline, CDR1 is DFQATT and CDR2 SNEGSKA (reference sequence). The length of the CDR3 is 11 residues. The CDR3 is CSARLRDTQYF. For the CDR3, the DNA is TGCAGTGCTAGGTTGAGAGATACGCAGTATTTT.

The CDR3 protein is CATSDRMDRTDTQYF. The CDR3 DNA is TGTGCCACCAGTGATCGAATGGACCGCACAGATACGCAGTATTTT. J is TRBJ2-3 and V is TRBV24-1; D unclear. V dropped 3 bases and J dropped 1 base, with 10 bases sitting between them. The germline V gene encodes CDR1 KGHDR and CDR2 SFDVKD. This CDR3 spans 15 amino acids.

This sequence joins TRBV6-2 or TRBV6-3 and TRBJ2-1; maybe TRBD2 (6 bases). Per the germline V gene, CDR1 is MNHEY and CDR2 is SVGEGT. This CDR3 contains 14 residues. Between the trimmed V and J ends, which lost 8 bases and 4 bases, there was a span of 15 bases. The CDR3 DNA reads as TGTGCCAGCTCGAACGGGAGTCCGTACAATGAGCAGTTCTTC. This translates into CASSNGSPYNEQFF.

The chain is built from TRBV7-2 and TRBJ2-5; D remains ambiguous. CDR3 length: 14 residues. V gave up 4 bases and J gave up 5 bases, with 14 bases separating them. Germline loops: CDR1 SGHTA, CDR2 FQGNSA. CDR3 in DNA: TGTGCCAGCAGCTCAGTAGTGGGAAGGGAGACCCAGTACTTC. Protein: CASSSVVGRETQYF.

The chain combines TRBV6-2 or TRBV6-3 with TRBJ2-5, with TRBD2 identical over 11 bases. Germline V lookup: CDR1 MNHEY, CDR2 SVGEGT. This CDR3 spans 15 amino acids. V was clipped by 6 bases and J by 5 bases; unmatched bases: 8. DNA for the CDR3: TGTGCCAGCAGCGAGGGACTAGCGGATGGGGAGACCCAGTACTTC. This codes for CASSEGLADGETQYF.

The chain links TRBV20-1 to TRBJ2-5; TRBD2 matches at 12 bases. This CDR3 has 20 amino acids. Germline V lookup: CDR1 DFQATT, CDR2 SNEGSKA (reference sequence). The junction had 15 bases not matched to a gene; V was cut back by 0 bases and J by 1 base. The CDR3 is CSARDRDAASGRVGQETQYF. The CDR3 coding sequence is TGCAGTGCTAGAGATCGGGATGCGGCTAGCGGGAGGGTTGGCCAAGAGACCCAGTACTTC.

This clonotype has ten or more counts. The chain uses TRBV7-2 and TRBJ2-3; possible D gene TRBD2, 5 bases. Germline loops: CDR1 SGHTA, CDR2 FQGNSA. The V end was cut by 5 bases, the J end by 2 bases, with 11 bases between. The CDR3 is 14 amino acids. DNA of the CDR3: TGTGCCAGCAGCCAGAGGACTCACACAGATACGCAGTATTTT. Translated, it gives CASSQRTHTDTQYF.

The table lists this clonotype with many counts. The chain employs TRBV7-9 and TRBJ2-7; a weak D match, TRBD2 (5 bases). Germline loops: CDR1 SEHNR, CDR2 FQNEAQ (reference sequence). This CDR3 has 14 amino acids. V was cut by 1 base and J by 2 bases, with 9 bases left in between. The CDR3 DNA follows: TGTGCCAGCAGCTTAGTCGAGGGAGCCTACGAGCAGTACTTC. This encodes CASSLVEGAYEQYF. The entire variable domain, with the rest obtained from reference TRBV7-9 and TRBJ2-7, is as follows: DTGVSQNPRHKITKRGQNVTFRCDPISEHNRLYWYRQTLGQGPEFLTYFQNEAQLEKSRLLSDRFSAERPKGSFSTLEIQRTEQGDSAMYLCASSLVEGAYEQYFGPGTRLTVT.

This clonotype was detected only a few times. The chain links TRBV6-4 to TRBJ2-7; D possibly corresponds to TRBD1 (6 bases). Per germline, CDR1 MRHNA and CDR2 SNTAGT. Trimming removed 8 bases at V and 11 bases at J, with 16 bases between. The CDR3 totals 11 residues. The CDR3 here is CASGATGTKYF. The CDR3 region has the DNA TGTGCCAGCGGGGCTACCGGGACAAAGTACTTC.

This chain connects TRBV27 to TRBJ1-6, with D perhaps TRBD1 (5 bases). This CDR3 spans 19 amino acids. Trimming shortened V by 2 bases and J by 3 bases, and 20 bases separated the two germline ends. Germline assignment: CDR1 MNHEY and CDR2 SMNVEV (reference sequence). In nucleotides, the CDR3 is TGTGCCAGCAGTTTAAACGGTGGGAGACAGCCTCACTATAATTCACCCCTCCACTTT. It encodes CASSLNGGRQPHYNSPLHF.

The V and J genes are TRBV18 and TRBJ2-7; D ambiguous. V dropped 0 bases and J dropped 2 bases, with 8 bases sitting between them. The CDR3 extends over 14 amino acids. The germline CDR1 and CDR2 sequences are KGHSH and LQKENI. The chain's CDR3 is CASSPPYGPYEQYF. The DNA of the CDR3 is TGTGCCAGCTCACCACCCTACGGGCCCTACGAGCAGTACTTC.

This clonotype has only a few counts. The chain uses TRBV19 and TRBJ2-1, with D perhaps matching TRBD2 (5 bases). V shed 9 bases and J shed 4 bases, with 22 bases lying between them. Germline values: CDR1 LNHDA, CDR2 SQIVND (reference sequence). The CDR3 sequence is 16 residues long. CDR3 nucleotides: TGTGCCAGCAGAAGACGAATGACTATACCTTACAATGAGCAGTTCTTC. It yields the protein CASRRRMTIPYNEQFF.

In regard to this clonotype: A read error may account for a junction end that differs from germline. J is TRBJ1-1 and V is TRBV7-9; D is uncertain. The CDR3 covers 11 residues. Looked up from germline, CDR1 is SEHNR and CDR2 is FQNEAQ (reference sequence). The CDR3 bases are TGTACCAGCAGCTCACAGTCGATGGCTTTCTTT. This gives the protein CTSSSQSMAFF.

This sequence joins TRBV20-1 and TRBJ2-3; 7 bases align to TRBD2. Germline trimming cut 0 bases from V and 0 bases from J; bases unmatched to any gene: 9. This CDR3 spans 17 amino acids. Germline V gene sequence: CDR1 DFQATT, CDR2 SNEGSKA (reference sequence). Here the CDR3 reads CSARDRGVAASTDTQYF. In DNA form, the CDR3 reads TGCAGTGCTAGAGATCGGGGGGTAGCGGCTAGCACAGATACGCAGTATTTT.

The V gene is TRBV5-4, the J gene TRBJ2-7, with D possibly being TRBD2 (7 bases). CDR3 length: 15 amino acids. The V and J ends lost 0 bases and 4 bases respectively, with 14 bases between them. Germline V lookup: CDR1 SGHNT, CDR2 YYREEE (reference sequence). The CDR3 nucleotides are TGTGCCAGCAGCTTGGATTTGGGGGGGCAGTACGAGCAGTACTTC. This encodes CASSLDLGGQYEQYF.

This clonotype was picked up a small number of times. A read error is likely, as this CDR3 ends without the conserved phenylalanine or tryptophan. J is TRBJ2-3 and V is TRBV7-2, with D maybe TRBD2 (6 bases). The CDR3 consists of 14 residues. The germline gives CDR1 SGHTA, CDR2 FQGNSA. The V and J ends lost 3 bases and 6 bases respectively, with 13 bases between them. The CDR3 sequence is CASSFSGAGDTQYV. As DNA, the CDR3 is TGTGCCAGCAGCTTTAGCGGCGCTGGGGATACGCAGTATGTT.